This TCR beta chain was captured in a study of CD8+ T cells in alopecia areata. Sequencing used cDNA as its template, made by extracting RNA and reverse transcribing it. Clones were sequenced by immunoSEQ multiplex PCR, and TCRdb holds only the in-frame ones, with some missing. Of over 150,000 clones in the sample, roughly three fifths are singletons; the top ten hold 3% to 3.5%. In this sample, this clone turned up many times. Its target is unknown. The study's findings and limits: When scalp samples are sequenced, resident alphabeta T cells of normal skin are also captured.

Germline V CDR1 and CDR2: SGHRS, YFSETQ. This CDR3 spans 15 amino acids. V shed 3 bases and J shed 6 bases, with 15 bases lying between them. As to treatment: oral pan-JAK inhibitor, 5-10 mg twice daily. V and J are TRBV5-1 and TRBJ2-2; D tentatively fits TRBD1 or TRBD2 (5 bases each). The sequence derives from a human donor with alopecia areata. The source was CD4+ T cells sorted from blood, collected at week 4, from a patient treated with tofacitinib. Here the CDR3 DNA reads TGCGCCAGCAGCTCCGGGACGGACGGCGCCGGGGAGCTGTTTTTT. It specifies CASSSGTDGAGELFF.